The 13 T cell receptor beta chains in this list originate from one sample, sequenced in a study of blood T cell repertoires in COVID-19. TCRdb keeps only in-frame clones here, not all; method: immunoSEQ multiplex PCR. The table shows 250,000 to 300,000 clones, with just over 90% occurring only once. Sample: peripheral blood. These receptors were obtained from a woman in her thirties with COVID-19, enrolled during active disease.

The chain employs TRBV14 and TRBJ1-2, with a weak D call TRBD1 (5 bases). The CDR3 runs 13 residues. Germline lookup yields CDR1 SGHDN and CDR2 FVKESK. V lost 4 bases, J lost 7 bases, and 13 bases lay in between. CDR3 amino acids: CASSRGLSTGYTF. CDR3 DNA sequence: TGTGCCAGCAGCCGGGGACTGAGCACTGGCTACACCTTC.

This clone appeared a single time. The gene calls are TRBV30 and TRBJ1-1, with unresolved D. The V end was cut by 2 bases, the J end by 1 base, with 11 bases between. This CDR3 is built from 14 residues. Germline lookup yields CDR1 GTSNPN and CDR2 SVGIG (reference sequence). This chain's CDR3 is CAWSLDNPNTEAFF. The CDR3 DNA follows: TGTGCCTGGAGTCTTGACAACCCGAACACTGAAGCTTTCTTT.

This clone was recorded only once. The chain employs TRBV28 and TRBJ2-5; tentative D call: TRBD2 (6 bases). V lost 5 bases to trimming and J lost 9 bases, with 16 bases between them. Looked up from germline, CDR1 is MDHEN and CDR2 is SYDVKM. The CDR3 has 13 amino acids. The CDR3 sequence is CASSPSDWGAQYF. The CDR3, as DNA: TGTGCCAGCAGTCCTTCGGACTGGGGGGCCCAGTACTTC.

V and J are TRBV27 and TRBJ1-2; 11 bases match TRBD1. Unmatched junction bases numbered 9, after V lost 5 bases and J lost 4 bases. The CDR3 loop spans 16 amino acids. Germline-derived CDR1 and CDR2 are MNHEY and SMNVEV (reference sequence). CDR3 DNA sequence: TGTGCCAGCAGTCCGCACCGGGACAGGGGGACCTATGGCTACACCTTC. Protein: CASSPHRDRGTYGYTF.

CDR3 residues: CASSLTSGGNTGELFF. The CDR3, as DNA: TGTGCCAGCAGCTTGACTAGCGGGGGGAACACCGGGGAGCTGTTTTTT. The chain uses TRBV5-6 and TRBJ2-2; 11 nucleotides line up with TRBD2. This CDR3 has 16 residues. From germline, CDR1 is SGHDT and CDR2 YYEEEE. V lost 1 base, J lost 1 base, and 0 bases stayed unmatched.

This chain joins TRBV9 and TRBJ2-1; 11 bases map to TRBD1. In germline, CDR1 is SGDLS, CDR2 YYNGEE. The CDR3 spans 16 residues. V was pared by 4 bases and J by 6 bases, with 9 bases of the junction left unmatched. The CDR3 loop reads CASSPRTGGYLNEQFF. The DNA of the CDR3 is TGTGCCAGCAGCCCAAGGACAGGGGGCTATCTCAATGAGCAGTTCTTC.

The chain has TRBV7-9 and TRBJ1-6, with D maybe TRBD1 (5 bases). With 1 base removed from V and 10 bases from J, the gap between germline ends came to 5 bases. Germline assignment: CDR1 SEHNR and CDR2 FQNEAQ (reference sequence). There are 12 residues in the CDR3. The CDR3 sequence: CASSLGQSPLHF. For the CDR3, the DNA is TGTGCCAGCAGCTTAGGACAGTCACCCCTCCACTTT.

The chain is built from TRBV4-2 and TRBJ2-7; 13 bases fit TRBD2. Unmatched junction bases numbered 3, after V lost 4 bases and J lost 6 bases. Germline CDR1 reads LGHNA; CDR2 reads YNFKEQ. The CDR3 contains 14 residues. CDR3 amino acids: CASSPGLAGSEQYF. In nucleotides, the CDR3 is TGTGCCAGCAGCCCGGGACTAGCGGGAAGCGAGCAGTACTTC.

CDR3 in amino acids: CASSSVLNTEAFF. In DNA form, the CDR3 reads TGTGCCAGCAGCTCCGTATTGAACACTGAAGCTTTCTTT. V usage is TRBV7-8 and J usage is TRBJ1-1, with unresolved D. This CDR3 has 13 amino acids. Trimming took off 4 bases at V and 0 bases at J, with 6 bases between the two ends. In germline, CDR1 is SGHVS, CDR2 FQNEAQ.

V gene TRBV29-1 combines with J gene TRBJ2-1, with 10 bases lining up with TRBD2. With 8 bases clipped from V and 0 bases from J, the junction kept 16 bases outside the gene matches. The CDR3 totals 18 residues. Germline CDR1 and CDR2: SQVTM and ANQGSEA. CDR3 region: CSLLGGLAELASYNEQFF. The CDR3 bases are TGCAGCCTCCTTGGAGGACTAGCGGAGCTCGCCTCCTACAATGAGCAGTTCTTC.

The chain couples TRBV19 to TRBJ1-1; weak D call: TRBD1 (5 bases). In germline, CDR1 is LNHDA, CDR2 SQIVND (reference sequence). Trimming took off 10 bases at V and 9 bases at J, with 12 bases between the two ends. The CDR3 consists of 10 residues. The CDR3 nucleotides are TGTGCCACCGGGGGTGGGAAAGCTTTCTTT. It yields the protein CATGGGKAFF.

A remark on this clone: The final CDR3 position lacks the conserved phenylalanine or tryptophan, pointing to a likely read error. Because the CDR3's place on the DNA is in doubt, the DNA is left out and the CDR3 is given as listed by TCRdb. This chain uses TRBV20-1 with TRBJ1-4. The germline V gene has CDR1 DFQATT and CDR2 SNEGSKA (reference sequence). Including both end residues, the CDR3 is 9 amino acids long. CDR3 residues: CSAPANEAV.

The chain carries TRBV11-2 and TRBJ1-1; the D gene is possibly TRBD1 (5 bases). CDR1 and CDR2 (germline): SGHAT, FQNNGV. The CDR3 is made up of 15 amino acids. V was pared by 5 bases and J by 3 bases, with 16 bases between. The CDR3 sequence: CASSPTQGWHTEAFF. CDR3 DNA: TGTGCCAGCAGCCCCACCCAGGGATGGCACACTGAAGCTTTCTTT.